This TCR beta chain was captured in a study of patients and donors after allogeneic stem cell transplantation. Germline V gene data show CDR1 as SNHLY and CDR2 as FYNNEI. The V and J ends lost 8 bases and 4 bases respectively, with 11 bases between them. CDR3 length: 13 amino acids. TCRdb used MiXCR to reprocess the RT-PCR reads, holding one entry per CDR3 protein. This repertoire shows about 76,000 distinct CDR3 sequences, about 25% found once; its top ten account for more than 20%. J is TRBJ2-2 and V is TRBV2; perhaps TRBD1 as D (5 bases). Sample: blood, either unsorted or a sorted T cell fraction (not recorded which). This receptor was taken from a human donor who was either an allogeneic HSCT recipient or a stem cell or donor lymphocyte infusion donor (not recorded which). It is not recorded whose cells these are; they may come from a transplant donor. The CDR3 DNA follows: TGTGCCAGCGCGGCTCAGGGCACCGGGGAGCTGTTTTTT. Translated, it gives CASAAQGTGELFF.